This T cell receptor (beta chain) was observed in a study of T-cell reconstitution after alpha-beta-depleted transplantation in children. This clonotype was seen ten or more times. The ends were cut back, 8 bases at V and 2 bases at J, with 13 bases in the middle. Germline-derived CDR1 and CDR2 are MNHNS and SASEGT. This CDR3 has 13 amino acids. TCRbeta library construction was performed incorporating unique molecular identifiers. MiXCR, applied by TCRdb to the PCR reads, yields one record per CDR3 protein. The table shows fewer than 750,000 distinct CDR3 sequences, with around 27% occurring only once.

The gene calls are TRBV6-1 and TRBJ2-7; the D gene is possibly TRBD2 (5 bases). The material sequenced was PBMCs, taken before TCRalphabeta/CD19-depleted stem cell transplant. This clonotype was sampled from a boy younger than two with Wiskott-Aldrich syndrome, due to receive a stem cell transplant. CDR3 sequence (DNA): TGTGCCAGCCGGGAACTTATTACCTACGAGCAGTACTTC. This codes for CASRELITYEQYF.